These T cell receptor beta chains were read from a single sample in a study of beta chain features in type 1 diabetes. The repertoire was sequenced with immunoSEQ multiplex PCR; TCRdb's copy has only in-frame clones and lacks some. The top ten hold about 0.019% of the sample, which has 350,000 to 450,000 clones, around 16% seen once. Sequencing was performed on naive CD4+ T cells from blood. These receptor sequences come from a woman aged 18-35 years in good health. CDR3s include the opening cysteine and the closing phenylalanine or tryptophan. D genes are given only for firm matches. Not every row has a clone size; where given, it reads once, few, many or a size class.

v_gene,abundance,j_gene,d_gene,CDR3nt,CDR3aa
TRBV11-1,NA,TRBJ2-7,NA,TGTGCCAGCAGCCCCCGAGGACACGGATCCTACGAGCAGTACTTC,CASSPRGHGSYEQYF
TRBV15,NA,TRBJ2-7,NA,TGTGCCACCAGCAGCCCTTGGAGTAAGAGCTACGAGCAGTACTTC,CATSSPWSKSYEQYF
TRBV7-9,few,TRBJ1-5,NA,TGTGCCAGCAGCTTGATTCCGGCAGGGCGAGACAATCAGCCCCAGCATTTT,CASSLIPAGRDNQPQHF
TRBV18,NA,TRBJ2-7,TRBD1,TGTGCCAGCTCCATACAGGGGGCGTACGAGCAGTACTTC,CASSIQGAYEQYF
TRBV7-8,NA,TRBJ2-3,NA,TGTGCCACCAGCCCCCCGGGGGTCCCCACAGATACGCAGTATTTT,CATSPPGVPTDTQYF
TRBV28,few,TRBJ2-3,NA,TGTGCCAGCAGCCCCAGCGAACGGGAGATTTGGGCGGTTAACACAGATACGCAGTATTTT,CASSPSEREIWAVNTDTQYF
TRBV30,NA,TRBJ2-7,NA,TGTGCCTGGAGAGGGGAACGCGAGGACTACGAGCAGTACTTC,CAWRGEREDYEQYF
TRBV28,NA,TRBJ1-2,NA,TGTGCCAGCAGTGACTCTAACTATGGCTACACCTTC,CASSDSNYGYTF
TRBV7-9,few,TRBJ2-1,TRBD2,TGTGCCAGCGTCGGGACTAGCGGGAGGAGGTACAATGAGCAGTTCTTC,CASVGTSGRRYNEQFF
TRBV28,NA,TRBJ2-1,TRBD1,TGTGCCAGCTCAAGGACAGGGGTTAGTGAGCAGTTCTTC,CASSRTGVSEQFF
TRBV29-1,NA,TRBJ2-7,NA,TGCAGCGTTGCACAGACCTACGAGCAGTACTTC,CSVAQTYEQYF
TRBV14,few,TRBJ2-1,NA,TGTGCCAGCAGCCCGCACACAGTTTACAATGAGCAGTTCTTC,CASSPHTVYNEQFF
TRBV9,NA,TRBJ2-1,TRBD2,TGTGCCAGCAGCGTAGCTTTTGGAGCGGGAGGGACCTACAATGAGCAGTTCTTC,CASSVAFGAGGTYNEQFF
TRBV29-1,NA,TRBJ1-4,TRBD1,TGCAGCGTTGAAGGACAGGGTAATGAAAAACTGTTTTTT,CSVEGQGNEKLFF
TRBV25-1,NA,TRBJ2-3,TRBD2,TGTGCCAGCAGTGCCTCCTTCGGGACTAAAAGAGATACGCAGTATTTT,CASSASFGTKRDTQYF